These 8 T cell receptor beta chains came from one sample sequenced in a study of blood T cells in healthy people across ages (dated by TCRdb to about 2015). Preparation of the library involved 5' RACE. This sample was sequenced with an Illumina HiSeq 2500. The second PCR ran for roughly 7 to 12 cycles and used a J-beta primer mix along with a sample-barcoded 5' primer. The public reads were quality trimmed at Q25 with fastp and then assembled into clones with MiXCR by TCRdb, keeping productive beta chains. Rows with one shared CDR3 protein collapse into an entry with the most common genes and DNA. Within this sample are about 930,000 distinct CDR3 sequences, with 25% to 30% of them counted one time only. The ten top clones hold roughly 10% of the sample. These data were also reused for a study on T cells of mothers and their children.

The sequenced sample consisted of blood. The receptors were sampled from a woman in her forties in good health.

This clonotype was counted only a few times. The chain has TRBV29-1 and TRBJ1-6, with D hard to call. The length of the CDR3 is 13 residues. Trimming removed 5 bases from V and 6 bases from J, with 11 bases in between. Germline V gene sequence: CDR1 SQVTM, CDR2 ANQGSEA. The CDR3 DNA reads TGCAGCGTTCTTACAGCGATTAATTCACCCCTCCACTTT. Encoded protein: CSVLTAINSPLHF.

Remarks on this clonotype: The germline gene is not matched at one end of the junction; a read error may be the cause. The V and J genes are TRBV3-1 and TRBJ2-1, with D hard to call. Matching the DNA end better, TRBJ2-7 makes the J call doubtful. The CDR3 is 13 residues long. Germline CDR1 LGHDT, CDR2 YNNKEL (reference sequence). The CDR3 spells CASSLLGGYGQYF. In DNA form, the CDR3 reads TGTGCCAGCAGCCTCCTCGGTGGCTACGGGCAGTACTTC.

Comments on this clonotype: This clone may be a read error of a much larger clone one base away. The chain is built from TRBV12-3 or TRBV12-4 and TRBJ2-1; the D is unclear. The CDR3 is 12 residues long. Deletions cut 2 bases from V and 10 bases from J, with 9 bases between. This CDR3 reads CASSLQRVEQFF. In DNA form, the CDR3 reads TGTGCCAGCAGTTTACAGCGTGTCGAGCAGTTCTTC.

The V and J genes are TRBV6-5 and TRBJ1-2; the D gene is possibly TRBD1 (6 bases). V shed 2 bases and J shed 8 bases, with 12 bases lying between them. This CDR3 spans 13 amino acids. Looked up from germline, CDR1 is MNHEY and CDR2 is SVGAGI. The CDR3 bases are TGTGCCAGCAGTTACGACAGGATGGGGGGCTACACCTTC. Its protein product is CASSYDRMGGYTF.

V and J are TRBV13 and TRBJ2-3; tentatively, D is TRBD1 or TRBD2 (5 bases each). Germline CDR1 is PRHDT and CDR2 is FYEKMQ (reference sequence). The CDR3 contains 15 residues. Trimming pared 7 bases from V and 3 bases from J, leaving 17 bases between. The DNA for the CDR3 is TGTGCCAGCACCGACTTGGGGGTTGGTACAGATACGCAGTATTTT. Its protein product is CASTDLGVGTDTQYF.

The DNA for the CDR3 is TGTGCCAGCAGCTTAGCAAGGGATATTTTCTACAATGAGCAGTTCTTC. Protein product: CASSLARDIFYNEQFF. The V and J genes are TRBV7-2 and TRBJ2-1, with unresolved D. There are 16 residues in the CDR3. Germline loops: CDR1 SGHTA, CDR2 FQGNSA. The germline V and J ends were trimmed by 0 bases and 3 bases, with 12 bases remaining between them.

This clonotype has more than one count but fewer than ten. The chain links TRBV29-1 to TRBJ2-3; D not resolved. The CDR3 covers 12 residues. V lost 4 bases and J 5 bases, leaving 10 bases between the germline ends. Germline V gene data show CDR1 as SQVTM and CDR2 as ANQGSEA. The CDR3 sequence is CSVGSPGDTQYF. The DNA for the CDR3 is TGCAGCGTTGGCAGCCCCGGAGATACGCAGTATTTT.

This clonotype turned up a few times. This chain uses TRBV20-1 with TRBJ1-5; tentative D call: TRBD1 (6 bases). Looked up from germline, CDR1 is DFQATT and CDR2 is SNEGSKA (reference sequence). The V gene lost 5 bases and the J gene lost 1 base, with 9 bases spanning the gap. The CDR3 has 13 amino acids. The DNA of the CDR3 is TGCAGTGCTTACAGGGAAAGCAATCAGCCCCAGCATTTT. Translated, it gives CSAYRESNQPQHF.